The subject of this entry is one T cell receptor (beta chain). The data derive from a study of blood T cell repertoires in COVID-19. Original methodology: Cell counts per sample came from amplifying reference gene primers. Data came from immunoSEQ multiplex PCR; TCRdb stores just in-frame clones and leaves some out. Clone size and the V and J calls come from that table; the DNA yielded D and trimming. Here the sample spans about 390,000 clones, around nine tenths being singletons. Allocation to cohorts depended on clinical history reported by the participants. This CDR3 comprises 15 residues. Germline V gene lookup returns CDR1 SNHLY and CDR2 FYNNEI. V gave up 3 bases and J gave up 4 bases, with 16 bases separating them.

What was sequenced was PBMCs or T cells enriched from blood (not recorded which). The TCR comes from a woman in her forties or fifties who had recovered from COVID-19. J is TRBJ2-7 and V is TRBV2; a possible D gene is TRBD2 (5 bases). CDR3 sequence reads: CASSERGIGVYEQYF. The CDR3 region has the DNA TGTGCCAGCAGTGAGAGAGGGATCGGTGTTTACGAGCAGTACTTC. Looking up the rest from reference TRBV2 and TRBJ2-7 gives the full variable domain: EPEVTQTPSHQVTQMGQEVILRCVPISNHLYFYWYRQILGQKVEFLVSFYNNEISEKSEIFDDQFSVERPDGSNFTLKIRSTKLEDSAMYFCASSERGIGVYEQYFGPGTRLTVT.